This T cell receptor beta chain was sequenced for a study of blood T cell repertoires in COVID-19. At the level of the study: Samples of COVID-19 (acute and convalescent) were obtained from the United States, Italy and Spain. T cells, B-cell-depleted T cells, or PBMCs provided the cDNA or gDNA that served as material.

Per the original methods: How many nucleated cells were present was estimated from reference gene primer amplification. Clones were sequenced by immunoSEQ multiplex PCR, and TCRdb holds only the in-frame ones, with some missing. That table furnishes V, J and clone size, whereas the DNA furnished D and trimming. The table records about 27,000 clones, about 91% of them present only once. Germline values: CDR1 MNHNS, CDR2 SASEGT. CDR3 length equals 17 residues. V shed 4 bases and J shed 0 bases, with 16 bases lying between them. This clonotype was obtained from a human donor with active COVID-19. The donor label of this sample is uncertain. Source material: peripheral blood. The chain recombines TRBV6-1 with TRBJ1-5; D not certain. The CDR3 nucleotides are TGTGCCAGCAGTGGAGCAATCGGGTTTTATAGCAATCAGCCCCAGCATTTT. It yields the protein CASSGAIGFYSNQPQHF.